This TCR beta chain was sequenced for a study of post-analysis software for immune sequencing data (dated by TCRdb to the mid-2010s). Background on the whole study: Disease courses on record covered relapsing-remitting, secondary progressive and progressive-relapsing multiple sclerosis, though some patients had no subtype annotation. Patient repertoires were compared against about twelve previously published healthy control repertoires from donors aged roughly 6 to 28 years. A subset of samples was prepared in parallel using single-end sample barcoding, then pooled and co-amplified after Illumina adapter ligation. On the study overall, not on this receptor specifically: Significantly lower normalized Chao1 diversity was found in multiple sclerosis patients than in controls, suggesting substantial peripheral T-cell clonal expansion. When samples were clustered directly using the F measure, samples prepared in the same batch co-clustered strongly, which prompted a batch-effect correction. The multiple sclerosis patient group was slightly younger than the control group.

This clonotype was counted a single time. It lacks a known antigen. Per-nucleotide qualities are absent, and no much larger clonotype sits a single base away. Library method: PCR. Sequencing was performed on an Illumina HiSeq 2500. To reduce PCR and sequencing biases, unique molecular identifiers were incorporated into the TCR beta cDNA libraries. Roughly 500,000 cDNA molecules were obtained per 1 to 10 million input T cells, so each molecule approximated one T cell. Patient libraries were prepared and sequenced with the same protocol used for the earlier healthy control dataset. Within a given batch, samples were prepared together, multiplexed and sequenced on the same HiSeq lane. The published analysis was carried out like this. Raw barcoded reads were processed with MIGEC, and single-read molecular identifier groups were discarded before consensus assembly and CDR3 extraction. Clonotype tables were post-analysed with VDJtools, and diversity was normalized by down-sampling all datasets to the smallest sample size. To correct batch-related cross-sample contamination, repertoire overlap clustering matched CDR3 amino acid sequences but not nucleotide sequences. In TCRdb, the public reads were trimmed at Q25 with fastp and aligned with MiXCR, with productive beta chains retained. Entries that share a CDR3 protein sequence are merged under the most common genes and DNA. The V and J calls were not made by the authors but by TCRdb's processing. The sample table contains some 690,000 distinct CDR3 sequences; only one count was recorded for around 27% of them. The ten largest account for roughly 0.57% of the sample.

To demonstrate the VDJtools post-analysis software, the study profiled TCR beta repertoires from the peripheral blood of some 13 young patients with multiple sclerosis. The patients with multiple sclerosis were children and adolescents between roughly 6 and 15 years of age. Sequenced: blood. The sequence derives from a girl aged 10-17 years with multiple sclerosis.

The sequence in DNA is TGTGCCAGCAGCTTAGTACTCCGGGACAGCGATCGAGGCTACACCTTC. Its product reads: CASSLVLRDSDRGYTF. The rearrangement combines TRBV11-1 with TRBJ1-2; TRBD1 lines up with 7 middle nucleotides. CDR1 and CDR2 (SGHAT, FQDESV) derive from the germline V gene (reference sequence). Clipping removes 1 base from V and 8 bases from J, with 13 as the unmatched junction base count. The CDR3, from cysteine to phenylalanine, totals 16 residues. Only CDR3 DNA is held: 48 bases, read in frame from base 1.